These T cell receptor beta chains were read from a single sample in a study of T cell responses to AZD1222 COVID-19 vaccine. Sequencing was performed with immunoSEQ multiplex PCR; in TCRdb, only in-frame clones are kept and a portion is missing. This sample has 150,000 to 180,000 clones, with over 85% found just once. Sequenced material: peripheral blood, taken on day 0 of AZD1222 vaccination. These receptors were collected from an adult in good health. The CDR3 runs from the conserved cysteine through the conserved F or W. D genes are given only for firm matches. The size field is filled for only some rows; it gives once, few, many or a size class.

>-|TRBJ1-4|TRBV6-6|18|-
CASSHNQRQARVNEKLFF
TGTGCCAGCAGTCACAACCAAAGACAGGCCCGCGTTAATGAAAAACTGTTTTTT
>TRBD2|TRBJ2-1|TRBV5-6|18|-
CASSAGLAGGPFYNEQFF
TGTGCCAGCAGCGCTGGACTAGCGGGGGGGCCATTCTACAATGAGCAGTTCTTC
>TRBD2|TRBJ2-3|TRBV7-9|16|-
CASSLQLAGGTDTQYF
TGTGCCAGCAGCTTACAGCTAGCGGGGGGCACAGATACGCAGTATTTT
>-|TRBJ1-3|TRBV15|15|-
CATSRDPGSGNTIYF
TGTGCCACCAGCAGAGATCCCGGCTCTGGAAACACCATATATTTT
>-|TRBJ2-7|TRBV7-6|12|-
CASSDDVYEQYF
TGTGCCAGCAGCGATGACGTATACGAGCAGTACTTC
>-|TRBJ2-7|TRBV19|15|-
CASSRGQASSYEQYF
TGTGCCAGTAGTAGAGGTCAGGCCAGCTCCTACGAGCAGTACTTC
>-|TRBJ1-1|TRBV9|13|-
CASSDGTRGVAFF
TGTGCCAGCAGCGATGGGACGCGGGGGGTCGCTTTCTTT
>-|TRBJ2-7|TRBV5-1|14|-
CASSLEWGAYEQYF
TGCGCCAGCAGCTTGGAGTGGGGGGCCTACGAGCAGTACTTC
>-|TRBJ1-4|TRBV5-1|15|-
CASRKQGHANEKLFF
TGCGCCAGCAGGAAGCAGGGACATGCTAATGAAAAACTGTTTTTT
>-|TRBJ1-5|TRBV2|13|-
CASEEGGNQPQHF
TGTGCCAGCGAGGAGGGCGGCAATCAGCCCCAGCATTTT
>-|TRBJ2-5|TRBV7-2|12|-
CASSPYGAVGNF
TGTGCCAGCAGCCCGTATGGGGCCGTGGGAAACTTC
>-|TRBJ1-2|TRBV19|12|-
CASSWLNYGYTF
TGTGCCAGTAGTTGGTTAAACTATGGCTACACCTTC
>-|TRBJ2-7|TRBV28|12|-
CASSSPAYEQYF
TGTGCCAGCAGTTCTCCCGCCTACGAGCAGTACTTC
>-|TRBJ1-5|TRBV13|12|-
CASSFGVEPQHF
TGTGCCAGCAGCTTTGGAGTGGAGCCCCAGCATTTT
>TRBD1|TRBJ1-5|TRBV30|14|-
CAWSAGQGGQPQHF
TGTGCCTGGAGTGCCGGACAGGGTGGTCAGCCCCAGCATTTT
>TRBD1|TRBJ1-2|TRBV5-6|14|-
CASRGPDREDGYTF
TGTGCCAGCAGGGGCCCGGACAGGGAAGATGGCTACACCTTC
>TRBD1|TRBJ1-2|TRBV30|14|-
CAWSGTGDNYGYTF
TGTGCCTGGAGCGGGACAGGCGATAACTATGGCTACACCTTC
>-|TRBJ2-3|TRBV5-1|15|-
CASSLWRGVTDTQYF
TGCGCCAGCAGCTTGTGGCGGGGCGTCACAGATACGCAGTATTTT
>TRBD2|TRBJ2-5|TRBV6-5|15|-
CASSPSGGAPETQYF
TGTGCCAGCAGCCCCTCCGGGGGGGCCCCAGAGACCCAGTACTTC
>-|TRBJ1-2|TRBV4-1|14|-
CASSQAGGYYGYTF
TGCGCCAGCAGCCAGGCGGGGGGCTACTATGGCTACACCTTC
>TRBD1|TRBJ2-7|TRBV5-1|14|-
CASSSGTGIYEQYF
TGCGCCAGCAGCTCCGGGACAGGTATTTACGAGCAGTACTTC
>-|TRBJ1-1|TRBV7-8|16|-
CASSPRYRARSPEAFF
TGTGCCAGCAGCCCCCGGTATCGGGCCCGGTCGCCTGAAGCTTTCTTT
>-|TRBJ2-1|TRBV28|12|-
CASSSQWIEQFF
TGTGCCAGCAGTTCCCAGTGGATTGAGCAGTTCTTC
>-|TRBJ2-5|TRBV2|13|-
CASSKKQGETQYF
TGTGCCAGCAGTAAAAAACAGGGAGAGACCCAGTACTTC
>-|TRBJ1-2|TRBV29-1|12|-
CSVDDGGRRYTF
TGCAGCGTTGACGACGGGGGAAGGCGCTACACCTTC
>-|TRBJ2-7|TRBV2|12|-
CASRPLVGEQYF
TGTGCCAGCAGACCCCTGGTGGGGGAGCAGTACTTC
>-|TRBJ1-2|TRBV5-5|13|-
CASSNGGHPGYTF
TGTGCCAGCAGTAACGGGGGGCACCCTGGCTACACCTTC
>TRBD1|TRBJ1-2|TRBV7-2|12|few
CASSLGQGSFTF
TGTGCCAGCAGCTTGGGACAGGGATCTTTCACCTTC
>-|TRBJ2-7|TRBV5-1|15|once
CASSFGLGEEYEQYF
TGCGCCAGCAGCTTCGGGCTAGGAGAGGAGTACGAGCAGTACTTC
>TRBD1|TRBJ2-1|TRBV15|15|-
CATSVHRGSQGEQFF
TGTGCCACCAGCGTACACAGGGGATCTCAGGGTGAGCAGTTCTTC
>-|TRBJ1-2|TRBV14|13|-
CASSQELNYGYTF
TGTGCCAGCAGCCAAGAACTGAACTATGGCTACACCTTC
>-|TRBJ1-2|TRBV6-1|13|-
CASSERGPYGYTF
TGTGCCAGCAGTGAACGAGGTCCCTATGGCTACACCTTC
>-|TRBJ2-5|TRBV5-4|14|-
CASSLGGGQETQYF
TGTGCCAGCAGCTTGGGTGGCGGCCAAGAGACCCAGTACTTC
>-|TRBJ2-1|TRBV21-1|18|-
CASSKADGVKGGPCEQFF
TGTGCCAGCAGCAAAGCGGACGGCGTAAAGGGAGGACCTTGTGAGCAGTTCTTC
>-|TRBJ2-7|TRBV10-1|15|-
CASSEGLSAAYEQYF
TGCGCCAGCAGTGAGGGGCTTTCGGCGGCCTACGAGCAGTACTTC
>TRBD2|TRBJ2-1|TRBV7-9|15|-
CASSRYSGGAIEQFF
TGTGCCAGCAGCCGATATAGCGGGGGGGCAATTGAGCAGTTCTTC
>TRBD1|TRBJ1-2|TRBV5-4|16|-
CASSLAVGDRVLGYTF
TGTGCCAGCAGCTTGGCGGTCGGGGACAGGGTATTAGGCTACACCTTC